The rows below give T cell receptor beta chains drawn from one sample of a study of shared clonotypes between healthy human individuals. Only in-frame clones appear in the TCRdb table, and some are missing; sequencing was by immunoSEQ multiplex PCR. The sample includes under 2.5 million clones, approximately 90% of them seen just once. The material sequenced was naive CD4+ T cells from PBMCs. These TCRs come from a man in his late teens or twenties in good health. Some clones in this sample may be carry-over from other donors' samples. Both conserved end residues are part of each CDR3. The D gene is left open where the match is weak. Not all rows give a size; the values are once, few, many and, for expanded clones, a class.

d_call: NA; clone_size: NA; v_call: TRBV28; j_call: TRBJ2-2; cdr3_nt: TGTGCCAGCAGTTTTGGGTCCCCGGGGGAGCTGTTTTTT; cdr3_aa: CASSFGSPGELFF
d_call: NA; clone_size: NA; v_call: TRBV5-1; j_call: TRBJ1-2; cdr3_nt: TGCGCCAGCAGCTTGACGGGTACTAACTATGGCTACACCTTC; cdr3_aa: CASSLTGTNYGYTF
d_call: NA; clone_size: NA; v_call: TRBV28; j_call: TRBJ2-1; cdr3_nt: TGTGCCAGCAGTCCCTTGATCCTCAGGTCCCATGAGCAGTTCTTC; cdr3_aa: CASSPLILRSHEQFF
d_call: NA; clone_size: NA; v_call: TRBV15; j_call: TRBJ2-3; cdr3_nt: TGTGCCACCAGCAGAGATTCCGTTCCAGATACGCAGTATTTT; cdr3_aa: CATSRDSVPDTQYF
d_call: NA; clone_size: NA; v_call: TRBV19; j_call: TRBJ2-6; cdr3_nt: TGTGCCAGTAACGGGGGATTGGGGAAGAATTTTGGGGCCAACGTCCTGACTTTC; cdr3_aa: CASNGGLGKNFGANVLTF
d_call: NA; clone_size: NA; v_call: TRBV2; j_call: TRBJ2-5; cdr3_nt: TGTGCCAGCAGTGAGGCGGGGAGAGGGGAAGAGACCCAGTACTTC; cdr3_aa: CASSEAGRGEETQYF
d_call: NA; clone_size: NA; v_call: TRBV5-1; j_call: TRBJ2-3; cdr3_nt: TGCGCCAGCAGCCCACGCGTGGGCAGCACAGATACGCAGTATTTT; cdr3_aa: CASSPRVGSTDTQYF
d_call: NA; clone_size: NA; v_call: TRBV7-3; j_call: TRBJ2-2; cdr3_nt: TGTGCCAGCAGCCCCGGTCCGAACACCGGGGAGCTGTTTTTT; cdr3_aa: CASSPGPNTGELFF
d_call: NA; clone_size: NA; v_call: TRBV14; j_call: TRBJ2-7; cdr3_nt: TGTGCCAGCAGCCAAGGGGGGACAAGGGAGCAGTACTTC; cdr3_aa: CASSQGGTREQYF
d_call: TRBD1; clone_size: NA; v_call: TRBV18; j_call: TRBJ1-3; cdr3_nt: TGTGCCAGCTCACCCGGGACAGGCGTTTCTGGAAACACCATATATTTT; cdr3_aa: CASSPGTGVSGNTIYF
d_call: NA; clone_size: NA; v_call: TRBV29-1; j_call: TRBJ1-1; cdr3_nt: TGCAGCGTTGTTCCAGGGGTTGAAGCTTTCTTT; cdr3_aa: CSVVPGVEAFF
d_call: NA; clone_size: NA; v_call: TRBV28; j_call: TRBJ2-2; cdr3_nt: TGTGCCAGCAGTTTTTCCTCCGCGAACACCGGGGAGCTGTTTTTT; cdr3_aa: CASSFSSANTGELFF
d_call: NA; clone_size: NA; v_call: TRBV18; j_call: TRBJ2-7; cdr3_nt: TGTGCCAGCTCAACGACCGACACCTACGAGCAGTACTTC; cdr3_aa: CASSTTDTYEQYF
d_call: NA; clone_size: NA; v_call: TRBV21-1; j_call: TRBJ1-1; cdr3_nt: TGTGCCAGCGGGACTGAAGCTTTCTTT; cdr3_aa: CASGTEAFF
d_call: NA; clone_size: NA; v_call: TRBV25-1; j_call: TRBJ2-2; cdr3_nt: TGTGCCAGCAGTCATGCGAACACCGGGGAGCTGTTTTTT; cdr3_aa: CASSHANTGELFF
d_call: TRBD1; clone_size: NA; v_call: TRBV5-4; j_call: TRBJ2-7; cdr3_nt: TGTGCCAGCAGCTTGAGGGGGACAGGGCCCTACGAGCAGTACTTC; cdr3_aa: CASSLRGTGPYEQYF
d_call: NA; clone_size: NA; v_call: TRBV6-9; j_call: TRBJ1-6; cdr3_nt: TGTGCCACCGACTACACAGGGTGGGTTCGATCACCCCTCCACTTT; cdr3_aa: CATDYTGWVRSPLHF
d_call: NA; clone_size: NA; v_call: TRBV28; j_call: TRBJ2-1; cdr3_nt: TGTGCCAGCTATACAAGGGGTCGTCGGGAGCAGTTCTTC; cdr3_aa: CASYTRGRREQFF
d_call: TRBD1; clone_size: NA; v_call: TRBV2; j_call: TRBJ1-3; cdr3_nt: TGTGCCAGCAAGGGGGCGCGAAACTCTGGAAACACCATATATTTT; cdr3_aa: CASKGARNSGNTIYF
d_call: TRBD2; clone_size: NA; v_call: TRBV6-6; j_call: TRBJ2-5; cdr3_nt: TGTGCCAGCAGTTATGGAGGCGGGAGGGTGGAGACCCAGTACTTC; cdr3_aa: CASSYGGGRVETQYF
d_call: NA; clone_size: NA; v_call: TRBV7-9; j_call: TRBJ1-2; cdr3_nt: TGTGCCAGCAGCTTAGGGAGGGGTATCGACTATGGCTACACCTTC; cdr3_aa: CASSLGRGIDYGYTF
d_call: NA; clone_size: NA; v_call: TRBV28; j_call: TRBJ2-5; cdr3_nt: TGTGCCAGCAGTTTAATGGGACTTCAAGATGGTCGCGAGACCCAGTACTTC; cdr3_aa: CASSLMGLQDGRETQYF
d_call: NA; clone_size: NA; v_call: TRBV27; j_call: TRBJ1-2; cdr3_nt: TGTGCCAGCAGTTTCGCCGCTAACTATGGCTACACCTTC; cdr3_aa: CASSFAANYGYTF
d_call: NA; clone_size: NA; v_call: TRBV6-6; j_call: TRBJ1-5; cdr3_nt: TGTGCCAGCAGTTACGTGGATAGCAATCAGCCCCAGCATTTT; cdr3_aa: CASSYVDSNQPQHF
d_call: NA; clone_size: NA; v_call: TRBV11-3; j_call: TRBJ1-1; cdr3_nt: TGTGCCAGCAGCCCCCGCAGAGGAGGCGTGAACACTGAAGCTTTCTTT; cdr3_aa: CASSPRRGGVNTEAFF
d_call: NA; clone_size: NA; v_call: TRBV19; j_call: TRBJ1-1; cdr3_nt: TGTGCCACTGCCCGACTGATCAACACTGAAGCTTTCTTT; cdr3_aa: CATARLINTEAFF
d_call: TRBD1; clone_size: NA; v_call: TRBV28; j_call: TRBJ1-2; cdr3_nt: TGTGCCAGCACCCGGGACAGGCCCGACTATCAGGGCATCTATGGCTACACCTTC; cdr3_aa: CASTRDRPDYQGIYGYTF
d_call: NA; clone_size: NA; v_call: TRBV27; j_call: TRBJ2-7; cdr3_nt: TGTGCCAGCAGTTTTAGGGGAGCAGGGGAGTCCGAGCAGTACTTC; cdr3_aa: CASSFRGAGESEQYF
d_call: NA; clone_size: NA; v_call: TRBV7-2; j_call: TRBJ1-2; cdr3_nt: TGTGCCAGCAGCTCCCGGGGGCAGGGAGATGGCTACACCTTC; cdr3_aa: CASSSRGQGDGYTF
d_call: TRBD2; clone_size: NA; v_call: TRBV27; j_call: TRBJ2-1; cdr3_nt: TGTGCCAGCAAGATTAGCGGGGCCTCCTACAATGAGCAGTTCTTC; cdr3_aa: CASKISGASYNEQFF
d_call: NA; clone_size: once; v_call: TRBV5-1; j_call: TRBJ1-2; cdr3_nt: TGCGCCAGCAGCCTCATCGGTCCGGGCTTATCTGGCTACACCTTC; cdr3_aa: CASSLIGPGLSGYTF
d_call: NA; clone_size: NA; v_call: TRBV19; j_call: TRBJ1-1; cdr3_nt: TGTGCCAGTAGTATAACGCGGGGGAACACTGAAGCTTTCTTT; cdr3_aa: CASSITRGNTEAFF
d_call: TRBD2; clone_size: NA; v_call: TRBV4-3; j_call: TRBJ2-1; cdr3_nt: TGCGCCAGCAGAAATAGCGGGACGGGCAATGAGCAGTTCTTC; cdr3_aa: CASRNSGTGNEQFF
d_call: TRBD2; clone_size: NA; v_call: TRBV5-3; j_call: TRBJ2-1; cdr3_nt: TGTGCCAGAAGTTCCGGGACTAGCGTCCCGAGCTCCTACAATGAGCAGTTCTTC; cdr3_aa: CARSSGTSVPSSYNEQFF
d_call: TRBD1; clone_size: NA; v_call: TRBV7-2; j_call: TRBJ2-7; cdr3_nt: TGTGCCAGCAGCATCCGGGACAGGGGGTTCGAGCAGTACTTC; cdr3_aa: CASSIRDRGFEQYF
d_call: NA; clone_size: NA; v_call: TRBV11-3; j_call: TRBJ2-7; cdr3_nt: TGTGCCAGCAGCTTAGGGGCAGTCGGGGAGCAGTACTTC; cdr3_aa: CASSLGAVGEQYF
d_call: NA; clone_size: NA; v_call: TRBV30; j_call: TRBJ1-6; cdr3_nt: TGTGCCTGGAGTGATACAGGAAACTCCTATAATTCACCCCTCCACTTT; cdr3_aa: CAWSDTGNSYNSPLHF
d_call: NA; clone_size: NA; v_call: TRBV5-4; j_call: TRBJ1-3; cdr3_nt: TGTGCCAGCAGCTTGTATTGGGGGGCAAACACCATATATTTT; cdr3_aa: CASSLYWGANTIYF
d_call: NA; clone_size: NA; v_call: TRBV28; j_call: TRBJ2-1; cdr3_nt: TGTGCCAGCAGTTCAGGGGTACTGGGCTACAATGAGCAGTTCTTC; cdr3_aa: CASSSGVLGYNEQFF
d_call: TRBD2; clone_size: NA; v_call: TRBV11-3; j_call: TRBJ2-1; cdr3_nt: TGTGCCAGCAGCTTACGGCCGGGACTACCCCAGTTCTTC; cdr3_aa: CASSLRPGLPQFF
d_call: NA; clone_size: NA; v_call: TRBV18; j_call: TRBJ2-7; cdr3_nt: TGTGCCAGCTCAAACCACTTGAGCTCCTACGAGCAGTACTTC; cdr3_aa: CASSNHLSSYEQYF
d_call: NA; clone_size: NA; v_call: TRBV30; j_call: TRBJ2-7; cdr3_nt: TGTGCCTGGAGTGTGGCGCGGGAGCAGTACTTC; cdr3_aa: CAWSVAREQYF
d_call: NA; clone_size: NA; v_call: TRBV7-6; j_call: TRBJ2-5; cdr3_nt: TGTGCCAGCGCCCAGAGGCGGAGCCAAGAGACCCAGTACTTC; cdr3_aa: CASAQRRSQETQYF
d_call: TRBD2; clone_size: NA; v_call: TRBV7-6; j_call: TRBJ2-3; cdr3_nt: TGTGCCAGCAGCCTCTTCGCGACTAGCGTATCAGATACGCAGTATTTT; cdr3_aa: CASSLFATSVSDTQYF
d_call: TRBD1; clone_size: NA; v_call: TRBV5-1; j_call: TRBJ1-2; cdr3_nt: TGCGCCAGCAGCCCGGGACAGACCGCGGGTAGCTATGGCTACACCTTC; cdr3_aa: CASSPGQTAGSYGYTF
d_call: NA; clone_size: once; v_call: TRBV28; j_call: TRBJ1-2; cdr3_nt: TGTGCCAGCCGCATTGGGGGGGCGCGCTATGGCTACACCTTC; cdr3_aa: CASRIGGARYGYTF
d_call: TRBD1; clone_size: NA; v_call: TRBV9; j_call: TRBJ1-4; cdr3_nt: TGTGCCAGCAGCGCACCCCCGACAGGGGATGGGGCTAATGAAAAACTGTTTTTT; cdr3_aa: CASSAPPTGDGANEKLFF